This TCR beta chain was observed in a study of radiotherapy plus CTLA-4 blockade in lung cancer. The CDR3 covers 14 residues. The V end was cut by 6 bases, the J end by 8 bases, with 16 bases between. The V gene's germline CDR1 is MNHEY and CDR2 SMNVEV (reference sequence). The repertoire was sequenced with immunoSEQ multiplex PCR; TCRdb's copy has only in-frame clones and lacks some. The repertoire includes roughly 120,000 clones, more than 65% of them detected once, and 4.5% to 6.5% sits in the top ten. This specimen consisted of peripheral blood, obtained from a patient treated with radiotherapy plus ipilimumab. V usage is TRBV27 and J usage is TRBJ1-4; D gene ambiguous. The origin of this receptor is a human donor with non-small cell lung cancer who had a partial response to radiotherapy plus ipilimumab. CDR3 coding DNA: TGTGCCAGCAGCCCAGCGAGGCCGGGGGAAAAACTGTTTTTT. Translation: CASSPARPGEKLFF.